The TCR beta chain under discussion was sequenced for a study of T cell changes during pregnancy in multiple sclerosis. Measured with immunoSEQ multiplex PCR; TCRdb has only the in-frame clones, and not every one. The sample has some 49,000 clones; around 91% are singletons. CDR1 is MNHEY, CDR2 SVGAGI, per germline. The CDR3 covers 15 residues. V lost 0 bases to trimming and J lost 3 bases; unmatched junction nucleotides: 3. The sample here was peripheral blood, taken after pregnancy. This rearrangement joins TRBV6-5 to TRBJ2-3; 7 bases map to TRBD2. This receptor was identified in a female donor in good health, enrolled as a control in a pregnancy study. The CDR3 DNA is TGTGCCAGCAGTTACTCAATCGGGGGGACAGATACGCAGTATTTT. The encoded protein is CASSYSIGGTDTQYF.